Listed here are 20 T cell receptor beta chains from one sample, sequenced in a study of blood T cell repertoires in COVID-19. Clones were read by immunoSEQ multiplex PCR, and TCRdb kept only the in-frame ones, dropping some. The table includes over 150,000 clones, roughly 81% detected once. Source material: peripheral blood. These receptors all stem from an elderly woman with COVID-19, enrolled during active disease.

The chain employs TRBV5-1 and TRBJ2-3, with TRBD2 as a possible D gene (6 bases). Trimming cost V 0 bases and J 3 bases, with 11 bases left between them. The CDR3 consists of 15 residues. Germline V gene lookup returns CDR1 SGHRS and CDR2 YFSETQ. The CDR3 region has the DNA TGCGCCAGCAGCTTGGCCCTGGAGGGGACAGATACGCAGTATTTT. It encodes CASSLALEGTDTQYF.

The genes are TRBV11-1 and TRBJ2-2, with D maybe TRBD1 (6 bases). The CDR3 is 15 residues long. Germline V CDR1 and CDR2: SGHAT, FQDESV (reference sequence). The V and J ends lost 11 bases and 2 bases respectively, with 18 bases between them. The CDR3 nucleotides read TGTGCCCCCAACGAGGGACAAACTAACACCGGGGAGCTGTTTTTT. Amino acid sequence: CAPNEGQTNTGELFF.

The chain employs TRBV3-1 (or the pseudogene TRBV3-2) and TRBJ1-1, with D maybe TRBD1 (6 bases). Looked up from germline, CDR1 is LGHDT and CDR2 is YNNKEL (reference sequence). V was cut by 1 base and J by 6 bases, with 21 bases left in between. The CDR3 runs 17 residues. In DNA, the CDR3 is TGTGCCAGCAGCCAAGTAGGCGTTGTGACAGGTTGGCCTGAAGCTTTCTTT. Translated: CASSQVGVVTGWPEAFF.

The sample holds a few counts of this clone. The genes are TRBV9 and TRBJ1-1; 7 positions match TRBD1. CDR1 SGDLS and CDR2 YYNGEE come from the germline V gene. V lost 0 bases to trimming and J lost 1 base; unmatched junction nucleotides: 6. CDR3 length: 16 amino acids. CDR3 sequence reads: CASSVGAGGGNTEAFF. CDR3 in DNA: TGTGCCAGCAGCGTAGGGGCAGGGGGTGGGAACACTGAAGCTTTCTTT.

The chain employs TRBV7-2 and TRBJ1-1, with 7 bases that match TRBD1. Germline V gives CDR1 SGHTA, CDR2 FQGNSA. This CDR3 spans 15 amino acids. V dropped 2 bases and J dropped 4; count of bases not matched to a gene: 7. The CDR3 spells CASSLSSTGFTEAFF. CDR3 nucleotide sequence: TGTGCCAGCAGCTTAAGCTCGACAGGGTTCACTGAAGCTTTCTTT.

The V gene is TRBV25-1, the J gene TRBJ2-2; possibly TRBD2 for D (5 bases). The V and J ends lost 3 bases and 3 bases respectively, with 8 bases between them. CDR1 is MGHDK, CDR2 SYGVNS, per germline. The CDR3 runs 14 residues. DNA for the CDR3: TGTGCCAGCAGTGAGTTGAGGGACACCGGGGAGCTGTTTTTT. Protein sequence: CASSELRDTGELFF.

The rearrangement uses TRBV14 and TRBJ2-1; 15 bases match TRBD2. Germline V lookup: CDR1 SGHDN, CDR2 FVKESK. With V trimmed by 3 bases and J by 1 base, 4 bases remained unmatched. This CDR3 comprises 18 residues. The DNA for the CDR3 is TGTGCCAGCAGCCACGGACTAGCGGGAGGGTGGTCCTACAATGAGCAGTTCTTC. Translated, it gives CASSHGLAGGWSYNEQFF.

The chain links TRBV28 to TRBJ1-3; 9 nucleotides line up with TRBD1. The V segment lost 5 bases and the J segment 2 bases; nucleotides outside the gene matches: 10. Germline V gene sequence: CDR1 MDHEN, CDR2 SYDVKM. The CDR3 is made up of 17 amino acids. The CDR3 loop reads CASSRTGEVRAGNTIYF. The CDR3 DNA reads as TGTGCCAGCAGTCGGACAGGGGAAGTGAGGGCTGGAAACACCATATATTTT.

V and J are TRBV7-9 and TRBJ1-2, with D possibly being TRBD1 (5 bases). CDR1 is SEHNR and CDR2 is FQNEAQ in the germline V gene (reference sequence). The CDR3 runs 13 residues. V was clipped by 4 bases and J by 5 bases, with 11 bases between them. The CDR3 DNA is TGTGCCAGCAGCTCGCCAGGGAATTATGGCTACACCTTC. This encodes CASSSPGNYGYTF.

The J gene is TRBJ2-1, the V gene TRBV5-4; D is unclear. Between the trimmed V and J ends, which lost 0 bases and 4 bases, there was a span of 5 bases. CDR1 and CDR2 (germline): SGHNT, YYREEE (reference sequence). This CDR3 is built from 13 residues. Written as DNA, the CDR3 is TGTGCCAGCAGCTTGGACATGTACAATGAGCAGTTCTTC. It yields the protein CASSLDMYNEQFF.

V gene TRBV5-1 combines with J gene TRBJ2-3, with 8 bases that match TRBD2. With V trimmed by 2 bases and J by 4 bases, 3 bases remained unmatched. This CDR3 is built from 14 residues. Germline V lookup: CDR1 SGHRS, CDR2 YFSETQ. CDR3 nucleotide sequence: TGCGCCAGCAGCTTTTCAGCGGGAGCAGATACGCAGTATTTT. Amino acids: CASSFSAGADTQYF. Full variable domain (outside the CDR3, taken from reference TRBV5-1 and TRBJ2-3): KAGVTQTPRYLIKTRGQQVTLSCSPISGHRSVSWYQQTPGQGLQFLFEYFSETQRNKGNFPGRFSGRQFSNSRSEMNVSTLELGDSALYLCASSFSAGADTQYFGPGTRLTVL.

This clone occurred a few times. This chain joins TRBV4-1 and TRBJ1-5; D is uncertain. The germline V and J ends were trimmed by 2 bases and 4 bases, with 18 bases remaining between them. The CDR3 length is 17 residues. The germline gives CDR1 MGHRA, CDR2 YSYEKL. The CDR3 sequence: CASSQFLEVGRNQPQHF. The CDR3 DNA reads TGCGCCAGCAGCCAATTCCTGGAGGTGGGGAGGAATCAGCCCCAGCATTTT.

The chain has TRBV2 and TRBJ1-5, with D perhaps TRBD1 (6 bases). Trimming removed 1 base at V and 6 bases at J, with 10 bases between. Germline V CDR1 and CDR2: SNHLY, FYNNEI. The CDR3 length is 14 residues. CDR3 amino acids: CASSEGTASQPQHF. The CDR3, as DNA: TGTGCCAGCAGTGAAGGGACAGCGAGTCAGCCCCAGCATTTT.

V usage is TRBV30 and J usage is TRBJ1-6, with a possible D match to TRBD1 (6 bases). CDR1 is GTSNPN, CDR2 SVGIG, per germline (reference sequence). The CDR3 has 14 residues. Trimming shortened V by 0 bases and J by 10 bases, and 13 bases separated the two germline ends. In DNA, the CDR3 is TGTGCCTGGAGTGTAGGGCAGGGGCGCTCACCCCTCCACTTT. It codes for CAWSVGQGRSPLHF.

The rearrangement links TRBV10-3 to TRBJ2-1, with TRBD2 identical over 9 bases. Germline V gene sequence: CDR1 ENHRY, CDR2 SYGVKD. The CDR3 totals 17 residues. V was clipped by 5 bases and J by 9 bases; unmatched bases: 17. The CDR3 nucleotides read TGTGCCATCAGTACCCCCAATAGCGGGAGAAGGGGAGGTGAGCAGTTCTTC. This codes for CAISTPNSGRRGGEQFF.

The V gene is TRBV15, the J gene TRBJ1-3; D is perhaps TRBD1 (6 bases). With 0 bases removed from V and 4 bases from J, the gap between germline ends came to 19 bases. In germline, CDR1 is LNHNV, CDR2 YYDKDF (reference sequence). The length of the CDR3 is 18 residues. CDR3 protein: CATSRDERQASIGNTIYF. CDR3 DNA sequence: TGTGCCACCAGCAGAGATGAGCGACAGGCAAGTATCGGAAACACCATATATTTT.

The chain employs TRBV5-1 and TRBJ2-1; perhaps TRBD1 as D (6 bases). Between the trimmed V and J ends, which lost 3 bases and 6 bases, there was a span of 10 bases. CDR3 size: 13 residues. The germline V gene encodes CDR1 SGHRS and CDR2 YFSETQ. CDR3 protein: CASSSTGSNEQFF. The DNA for the CDR3 is TGCGCCAGCAGCTCCACAGGGAGCAATGAGCAGTTCTTC.

This clone was detected once. V usage is TRBV5-1 and J usage is TRBJ1-2; TRBD1 matches 9 bases. Germline assignment: CDR1 SGHRS and CDR2 YFSETQ. CDR3 length: 15 amino acids. J gave up 8 bases and V 0 bases, and 8 bases lay outside the gene matches. The CDR3 DNA sequence: TGCGCCAGCAGCTTGGTTACAGGGGGCGCGTGGGGCTACACCTTC. It specifies CASSLVTGGAWGYTF.

The chain has TRBV6-5 and TRBJ1-2; weak D call: TRBD1 (6 bases). This CDR3 is 13 amino acids long. Germline CDR1 and CDR2: MNHEY and SVGAGI. The V and J ends lost 2 bases and 7 bases respectively, with 11 bases between them. CDR3 coding DNA: TGTGCCAGCAGTTACCCACAGGGTCGTGGCTACACCTTC. This codes for CASSYPQGRGYTF.

V is TRBV7-9 and J is TRBJ2-2, with 12 bases matching TRBD2. Germline values: CDR1 SEHNR, CDR2 FQNEAQ (reference sequence). The J segment lost 3 bases and the V segment lost 2 bases, leaving 1 base of the junction unmatched. The CDR3 is made up of 16 amino acids. CDR3 sequence (DNA): TGTGCCAGCAGCTTAAGACTAGCGGGAGACACCGGGGAGCTGTTTTTT. Its protein is CASSLRLAGDTGELFF.